This T cell receptor beta chain was recorded in a study of tumor and adjacent non-tumor tissue in lung cancer. Turning to the study itself: Samples averaged roughly 4 million productive TCRbeta reads each.

A modified ARM-PCR protocol with three rounds of nested PCR amplified TCRbeta. Via MiXCR, TCRdb re-called the multiplex PCR reads, giving one row per CDR3 protein. This table has 65,000 to 85,000 distinct CDR3 sequences, more than 65% appearing once. No cell sorting was done before RNA was extracted from the tissue. More than 3 cm separated this lung sample from the edge of the tumor. Chemotherapy-naive patients with new lung cancer underwent thoracic surgery in China, August–late 2014. V lost 6 bases and J 5 bases, leaving 19 bases between the germline ends. This CDR3 region has 15 residues. In germline, CDR1 is SQVTM, CDR2 ANQGSEA. Study-level results: Tumor tissue had significantly higher TCR diversity than normal lung.

With regard to this clonotype: What it recognizes is unknown.

The chain links TRBV29-1 to TRBJ1-4; tentatively, D is TRBD1 (6 bases). This sequence originates from a man between 60 and 75 years old with non-small cell lung cancer. The material sequenced was distant non-tumor lung tissue. CDR3 sequence (DNA): TGCAGCGTCAGACCCGAGACAGGTCTCAATGAAAAACTGTTTTTT. Protein product: CSVRPETGLNEKLFF.